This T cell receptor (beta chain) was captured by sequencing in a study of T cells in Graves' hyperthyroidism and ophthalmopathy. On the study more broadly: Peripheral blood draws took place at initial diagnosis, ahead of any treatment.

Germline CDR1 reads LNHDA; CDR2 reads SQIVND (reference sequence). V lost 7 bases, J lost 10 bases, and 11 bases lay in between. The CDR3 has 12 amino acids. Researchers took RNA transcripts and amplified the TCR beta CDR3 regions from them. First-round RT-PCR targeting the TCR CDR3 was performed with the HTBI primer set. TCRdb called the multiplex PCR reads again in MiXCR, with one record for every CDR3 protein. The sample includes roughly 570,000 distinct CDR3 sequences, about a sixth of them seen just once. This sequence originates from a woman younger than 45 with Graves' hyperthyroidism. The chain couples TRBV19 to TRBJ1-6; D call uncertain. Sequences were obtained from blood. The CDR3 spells CASNQVGSPLHF. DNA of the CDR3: TGTGCCAGTAACCAGGTGGGCTCACCCCTCCACTTT.